The clone carrying this T cell receptor beta chain was counted many times. Antigen specificity is unknown. Certain patients were not enrolled. These were patients with other autoimmune diseases, uncontrolled infections, pregnancy or lactation. Germline V gene sequence: CDR1 MNHEY, CDR2 SMNVEV (reference sequence). The CDR3 loop spans 13 amino acids. V lost 4 bases and J 4 bases, leaving 10 bases between the germline ends. The data stem from a study of Graves' ophthalmopathy and Graves' hyperthyroidism. Study background: Peripheral blood was gathered at first diagnosis, ahead of any treatment whatsoever.

Findings of the study overall: At around 70% sensitivity and 72.22% specificity, the model predicted progression of the ophthalmopathy. Detected in blood as well were most expanded thyroid clonotypes with frequency above 0.001.

Amplified material comprised TCR beta CDR3 regions derived from RNA transcripts. HTBI-primed RT-PCR formed the first round, and a multiplex PCR formed the second. TCRdb used MiXCR to reprocess the multiplex PCR reads, holding one entry per CDR3 protein. The data show 170,000 or so distinct CDR3 sequences, with 35% to 45% seen just once and around 8.9% held by the top ten. The receptor was derived from a man aged 30-40 years with Graves' ophthalmopathy. The genes are TRBV27 and TRBJ2-5; D may be TRBD2 (5 bases). Sequenced input: peripheral blood. The CDR3 reads CASSSSAGETQYF. As DNA, the CDR3 is TGTGCCAGCAGTTCATCCGCGGGAGAGACCCAGTACTTC.